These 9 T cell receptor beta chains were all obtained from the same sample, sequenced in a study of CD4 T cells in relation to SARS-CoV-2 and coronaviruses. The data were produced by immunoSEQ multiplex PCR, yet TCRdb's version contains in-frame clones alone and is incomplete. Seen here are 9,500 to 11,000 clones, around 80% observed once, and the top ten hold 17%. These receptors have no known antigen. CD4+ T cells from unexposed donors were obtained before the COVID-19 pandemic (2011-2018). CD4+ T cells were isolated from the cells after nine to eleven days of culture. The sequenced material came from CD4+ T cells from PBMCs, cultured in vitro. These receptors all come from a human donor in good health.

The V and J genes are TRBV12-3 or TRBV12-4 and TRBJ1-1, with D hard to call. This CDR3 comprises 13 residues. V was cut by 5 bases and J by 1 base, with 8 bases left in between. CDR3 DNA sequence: TGTGCCAGCAGTGCCGAGGCGAACACTGAAGCTTTCTTT. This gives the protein CASSAEANTEAFF.

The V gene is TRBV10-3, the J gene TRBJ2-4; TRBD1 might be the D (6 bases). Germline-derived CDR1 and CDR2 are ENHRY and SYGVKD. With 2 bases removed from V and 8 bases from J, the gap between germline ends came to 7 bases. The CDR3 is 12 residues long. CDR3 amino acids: CAISEEGDIQYF. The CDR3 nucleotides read TGTGCCATCAGTGAGGAGGGGGACATTCAGTACTTC.

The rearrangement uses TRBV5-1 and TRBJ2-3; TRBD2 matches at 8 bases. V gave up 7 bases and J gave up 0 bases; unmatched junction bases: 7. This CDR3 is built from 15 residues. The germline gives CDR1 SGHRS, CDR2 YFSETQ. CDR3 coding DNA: TGCGCCAGCTCATCGCCGGGAGGGAGCACAGATACGCAGTATTTT. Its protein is CASSSPGGSTDTQYF.

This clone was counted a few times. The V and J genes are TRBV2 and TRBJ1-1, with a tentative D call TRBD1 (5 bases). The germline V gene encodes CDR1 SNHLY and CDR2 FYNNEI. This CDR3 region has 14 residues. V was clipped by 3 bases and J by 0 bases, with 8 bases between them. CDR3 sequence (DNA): TGTGCCAGCAGTGATCCGGGGGTGAACACTGAAGCTTTCTTT. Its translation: CASSDPGVNTEAFF.

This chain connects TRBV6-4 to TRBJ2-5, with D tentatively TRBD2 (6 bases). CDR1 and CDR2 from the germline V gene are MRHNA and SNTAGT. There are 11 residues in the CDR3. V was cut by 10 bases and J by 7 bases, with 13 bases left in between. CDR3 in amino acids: CATEGGGTQYF. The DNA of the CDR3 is TGTGCCACCGAGGGAGGAGGGACCCAGTACTTC.

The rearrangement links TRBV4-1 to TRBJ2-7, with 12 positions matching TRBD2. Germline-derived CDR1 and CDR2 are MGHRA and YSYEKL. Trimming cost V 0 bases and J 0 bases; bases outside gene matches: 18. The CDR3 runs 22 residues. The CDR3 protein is CASSQEAPKASGRERLSYEQYF. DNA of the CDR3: TGCGCCAGCAGCCAAGAAGCGCCCAAGGCTAGCGGGAGGGAACGACTCTCCTACGAGCAGTACTTC.

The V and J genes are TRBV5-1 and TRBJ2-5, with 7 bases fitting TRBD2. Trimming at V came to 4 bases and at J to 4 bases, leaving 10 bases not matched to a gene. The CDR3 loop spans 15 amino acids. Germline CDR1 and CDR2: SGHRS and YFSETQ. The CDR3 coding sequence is TGCGCCAGCAGCGAGGGACTAACGCGAGGAGAGACCCAGTACTTC. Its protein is CASSEGLTRGETQYF. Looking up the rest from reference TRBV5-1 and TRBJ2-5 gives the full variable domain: KAGVTQTPRYLIKTRGQQVTLSCSPISGHRSVSWYQQTPGQGLQFLFEYFSETQRNKGNFPGRFSGRQFSNSRSEMNVSTLELGDSALYLCASSEGLTRGETQYFGPGTRLLVL.

CDR3 loop: CASSGTGVYNEQFF. Here the CDR3 DNA reads TGTGCCAGCAGTGGGACAGGGGTATACAATGAGCAGTTCTTC. V gene TRBV7-2 combines with J gene TRBJ2-1, with 10 bases aligning to TRBD1. The CDR3 loop spans 14 amino acids. J lost 4 bases, V lost 6 bases, and 3 bases had no gene match. Germline CDR1 SGHTA, CDR2 FQGNSA.

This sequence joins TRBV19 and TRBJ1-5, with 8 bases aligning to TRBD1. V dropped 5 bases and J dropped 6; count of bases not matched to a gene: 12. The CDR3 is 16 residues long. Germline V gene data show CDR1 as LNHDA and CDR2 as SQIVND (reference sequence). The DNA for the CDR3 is TGTGCCAGTAGTCACTCCAGGGAGGGGACAGGTCAGCCCCAGCATTTT. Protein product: CASSHSREGTGQPQHF. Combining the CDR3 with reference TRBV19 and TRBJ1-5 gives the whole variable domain DGGITQSPKYLFRKEGQNVTLSCEQNLNHDAMYWYRQDPGQGLRLIYYSQIVNDFQKGDIAEGYSVSREKKESFPLTVTSAQKNPTAFYLCASSHSREGTGQPQHFGDGTRLSIL.